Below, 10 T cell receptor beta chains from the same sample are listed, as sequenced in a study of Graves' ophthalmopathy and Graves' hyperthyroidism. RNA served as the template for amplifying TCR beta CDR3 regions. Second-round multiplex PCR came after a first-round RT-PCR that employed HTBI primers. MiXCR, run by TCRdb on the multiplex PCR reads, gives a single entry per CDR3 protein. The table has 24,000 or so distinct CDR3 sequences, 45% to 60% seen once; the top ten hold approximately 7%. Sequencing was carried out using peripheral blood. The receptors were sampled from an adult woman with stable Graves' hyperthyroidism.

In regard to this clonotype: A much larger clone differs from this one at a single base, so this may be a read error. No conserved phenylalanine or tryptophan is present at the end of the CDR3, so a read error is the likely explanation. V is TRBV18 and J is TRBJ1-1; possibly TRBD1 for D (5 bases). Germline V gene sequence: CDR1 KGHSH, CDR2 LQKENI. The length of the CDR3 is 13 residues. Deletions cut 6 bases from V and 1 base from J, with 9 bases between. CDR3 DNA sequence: TGTGCCAGCTCCCCGACAGAGAACACTGAAGCTTTCTTG. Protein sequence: CASSPTENTEAFL.

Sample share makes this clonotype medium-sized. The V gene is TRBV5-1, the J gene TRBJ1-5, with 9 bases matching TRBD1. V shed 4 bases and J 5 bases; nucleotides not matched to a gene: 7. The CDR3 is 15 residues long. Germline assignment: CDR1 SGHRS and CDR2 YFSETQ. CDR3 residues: CASSPTGGADQPQHF. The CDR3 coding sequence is TGCGCCAGCAGCCCTACAGGGGGCGCTGATCAGCCCCAGCATTTT.

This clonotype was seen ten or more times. CDR3 nucleotides: TGTGCCAGCAGCTTAGTCCGTTGGCTAGCGGAAAAAAACATTCAGTACTTC. It encodes CASSLVRWLAEKNIQYF. J is TRBJ2-4 and V is TRBV7-9, with TRBD2 matching over 7 bases. The V segment lost 1 base and the J segment 4 bases; nucleotides outside the gene matches: 10. The V gene's germline CDR1 is SEHNR and CDR2 FQNEAQ (reference sequence). CDR3 size: 17 residues. Supplemented by reference TRBV7-9 and TRBJ2-4, the full variable domain reads DTGVSQNPRHKITKRGQNVTFRCDPISEHNRLYWYRQTLGQGPEFLTYFQNEAQLEKSRLLSDRFSAERPKGSFSTLEIQRTEQGDSAMYLCASSLVRWLAEKNIQYFGAGTRLSVL.

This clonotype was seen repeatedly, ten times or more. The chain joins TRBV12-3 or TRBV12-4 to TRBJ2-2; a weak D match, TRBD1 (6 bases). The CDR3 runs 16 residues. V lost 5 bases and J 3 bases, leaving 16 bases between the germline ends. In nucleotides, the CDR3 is TGTGCCAGCAGTCCGACCCCGGGACACCACACCGGGGAGCTGTTTTTT. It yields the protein CASSPTPGHHTGELFF.

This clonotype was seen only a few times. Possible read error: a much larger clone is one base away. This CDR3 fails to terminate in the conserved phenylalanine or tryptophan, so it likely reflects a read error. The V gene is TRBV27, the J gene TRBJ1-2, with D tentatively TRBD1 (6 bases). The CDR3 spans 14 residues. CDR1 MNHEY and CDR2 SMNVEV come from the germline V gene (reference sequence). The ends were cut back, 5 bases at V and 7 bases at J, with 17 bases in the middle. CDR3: CASSLKDSRGGYTL. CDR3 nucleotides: TGTGCCAGCAGTCTTAAGGACAGCCGGGGTGGCTACACCCTC.

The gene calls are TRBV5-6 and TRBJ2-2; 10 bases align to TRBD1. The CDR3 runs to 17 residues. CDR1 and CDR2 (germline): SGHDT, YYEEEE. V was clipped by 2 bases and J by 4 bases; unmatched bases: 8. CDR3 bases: TGTGCCAGCAGCTTCTTACGACAGGGGGCAATCACCGGGGAGCTGTTTTTT. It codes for CASSFLRQGAITGELFF.

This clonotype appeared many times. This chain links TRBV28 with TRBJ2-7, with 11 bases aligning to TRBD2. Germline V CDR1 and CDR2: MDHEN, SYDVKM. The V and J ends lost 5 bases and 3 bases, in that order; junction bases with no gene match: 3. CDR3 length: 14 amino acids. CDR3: CASSQGLAGYEQYF. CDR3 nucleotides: TGTGCCAGCAGTCAAGGACTAGCGGGCTACGAGCAGTACTTC.

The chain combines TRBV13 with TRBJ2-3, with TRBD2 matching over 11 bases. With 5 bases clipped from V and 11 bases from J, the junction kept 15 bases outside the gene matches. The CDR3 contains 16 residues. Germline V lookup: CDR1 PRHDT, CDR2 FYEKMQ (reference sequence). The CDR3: CASSRILAGDDNEQYF. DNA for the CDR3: TGTGCCAGCAGCCGTATACTAGCGGGAGACGACAATGAGCAGTATTTT.

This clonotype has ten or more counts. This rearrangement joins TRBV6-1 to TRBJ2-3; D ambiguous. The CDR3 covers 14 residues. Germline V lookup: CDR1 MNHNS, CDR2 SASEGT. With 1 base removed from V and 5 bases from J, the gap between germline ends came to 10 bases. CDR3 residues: CASSEVFSVDTQYF. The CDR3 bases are TGTGCCAGCAGTGAAGTCTTCTCCGTAGATACGCAGTATTTT.

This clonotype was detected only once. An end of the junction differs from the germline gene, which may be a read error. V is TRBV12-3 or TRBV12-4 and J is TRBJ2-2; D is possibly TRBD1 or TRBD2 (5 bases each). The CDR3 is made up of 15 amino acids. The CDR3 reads CASSSGYLGTGELLF. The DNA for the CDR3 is TGTGCCAGCAGTTCAGGGTATTTGGGGACCGGGGAGCTGCTTTTT.